Presented here are 22 T cell receptor beta chains from one specimen sequenced in a study of cytomegalovirus exposure and HLA in healthy donors. TCRdb's table, derived via immunoSEQ multiplex PCR, lists solely in-frame clones and lacks some. The sample has fewer than 200,000 clones, roughly 91% seen once. The sample comprised PBMCs. The receptors were gathered from a man aged 18 to 29 in good health and CMV-seropositive.

V and J are TRBV7-6 and TRBJ2-2; D may be TRBD2 (6 bases). V lost 2 bases and J lost 6, with 10 bases in between. CDR3 size: 14 residues. Germline V gene lookup returns CDR1 SGHVS and CDR2 FNYEAQ. The CDR3 loop is CASSLRPGAGELFF. The CDR3 DNA follows: TGTGCCAGCAGCTTACGACCGGGAGCCGGGGAGCTGTTTTTT.

The chain joins TRBV7-3 to TRBJ1-1, with D uncertain. The CDR3 sequence is 13 residues long. Germline CDR1 reads SGHTA; CDR2 reads FQGTGA. V was trimmed by 1 base and J by 0 bases, leaving 3 bases between them. CDR3: CASSLSVNTEAFF. CDR3 bases: TGTGCCAGCAGCTTAAGCGTGAACACTGAAGCTTTCTTT. Complete variable domain (other parts from reference TRBV7-3 and TRBJ1-1): GAGVSQTPSNKVTEKGKYVELRCDPISGHTALYWYRQSLGQGPEFLIYFQGTGAADDSGLPNDRFFAVRPEGSVSTLKIQRTERGDSAVYLCASSLSVNTEAFFGQGTRLTVV.

This chain uses TRBV28 with TRBJ2-4, with TRBD2 identical over 10 bases. This CDR3 has 13 residues. The ends lost 9 bases at V and 3 bases at J; junction bases unmatched: 2. The germline V gene encodes CDR1 MDHEN and CDR2 SYDVKM. CDR3 DNA sequence: TGTGCCAGTCCTAGCGGGAGCAAAAACATTCAGTACTTC. This gives the protein CASPSGSKNIQYF. Combining the CDR3 with reference TRBV28 and TRBJ2-4 gives the whole variable domain DVKVTQSSRYLVKRTGEKVFLECVQDMDHENMFWYRQDPGLGLRLIYFSYDVKMKEKGDIPEGYSVSREKKERFSLILESASTNQTSMYLCASPSGSKNIQYFGAGTRLSVL.

V and J are TRBV7-9 and TRBJ2-3; D unclear. The CDR3 has 15 residues. V lost 1 base and J 2 bases, leaving 10 bases between the germline ends. Germline V gene sequence: CDR1 SEHNR, CDR2 FQNEAQ (reference sequence). CDR3 nucleotides: TGTGCCAGCAGCTTAGTTTACAGTTTCACAGATACGCAGTATTTT. Protein product: CASSLVYSFTDTQYF.

The J gene is TRBJ2-7, the V gene TRBV4-1; 8 nucleotides match TRBD1. The CDR3 runs to 18 residues. Germline loops: CDR1 MGHRA, CDR2 YSYEKL. V lost 3 bases to trimming and J lost 5 bases; unmatched junction nucleotides: 18. This CDR3 reads CASSQALQRTGRTHEQYF. CDR3 nucleotides: TGCGCCAGCAGCCAGGCCCTCCAACGGACAGGGAGGACCCACGAGCAGTACTTC.

The chain joins TRBV6-1 to TRBJ2-1; D uncertain. CDR1 and CDR2 from the germline V gene are MNHNS and SASEGT. With 4 bases removed from V and 5 bases from J, the gap between germline ends came to 6 bases. The CDR3 contains 12 residues. DNA of the CDR3: TGTGCCAGCAGTGGGCTAGACAATGAGCAGTTCTTC. This encodes CASSGLDNEQFF.

In nucleotides, the CDR3 is TGTGCCAGCAGCGTAATGTCTAGCGGGACCGGGGAGCTGTTTTTT. Translation: CASSVMSSGTGELFF. The J gene is TRBJ2-2, the V gene TRBV9; 8 bases agree with TRBD2. The CDR3 loop spans 15 amino acids. Germline-derived CDR1 and CDR2 are SGDLS and YYNGEE. The ends lost 1 base at V and 5 bases at J; junction bases unmatched: 4.

In nucleotides, the CDR3 is TGTGCCAGCAGATTTACCACAGGAGTTCAATATAGCAATCAGCCCCAGCATTTT. Its translation: CASRFTTGVQYSNQPQHF. This chain uses TRBV7-9 with TRBJ1-5; the D gene is possibly TRBD1 (5 bases). Germline CDR1 and CDR2: SEHNR and FQNEAQ (reference sequence). The CDR3 totals 18 residues. V lost 6 bases and J 0 bases, leaving 21 bases between the germline ends.

This clone was counted once. The gene calls are TRBV27 and TRBJ1-3; D is possibly TRBD1 (5 bases). The CDR3 is made up of 13 amino acids. Trimming shortened V by 6 bases and J by 0 bases, and 6 bases separated the two germline ends. CDR1 is MNHEY, CDR2 SMNVEV, per germline (reference sequence). The CDR3 is CASRTVSGNTIYF. In DNA, the CDR3 is TGTGCCAGCAGGACAGTCTCTGGAAACACCATATATTTT.

The V gene is TRBV28, the J gene TRBJ1-2, with D perhaps TRBD1 (5 bases). The CDR3 runs 14 residues. The germline gives CDR1 MDHEN, CDR2 SYDVKM. Trimming stripped 5 bases from V and 2 bases from J, with 12 bases between. The CDR3 coding sequence is TGTGCCAGCAGTCCCGGGGGAGAGAACTATGGCTACACCTTC. This translates into CASSPGGENYGYTF.

The rearrangement uses TRBV6-5 and TRBJ2-7; 10 positions match TRBD1. Per germline, CDR1 MNHEY and CDR2 SVGAGI. Unmatched junction bases numbered 3, after V lost 4 bases and J lost 3 bases. This CDR3 spans 14 amino acids. For the CDR3, the DNA is TGTGCCAGCAGTTGGGACAGGGGTTTCTACGAGCAGTACTTC. Its protein is CASSWDRGFYEQYF.

This clone turned up a few times. The chain joins TRBV6-1 to TRBJ1-1; D gene unclear. CDR3 size: 15 residues. V was trimmed by 2 bases and J by 6 bases, leaving 16 bases between them. CDR1 is MNHNS and CDR2 is SASEGT in the germline V gene. The CDR3 loop reads CASSETTGSLSEAFF. The CDR3 nucleotides read TGTGCCAGCAGTGAAACAACCGGGTCCTTGTCTGAAGCTTTCTTT.

The J gene is TRBJ1-2, the V gene TRBV27; maybe TRBD1 (5 bases). Trimming took 8 bases from V and 7 from J, leaving 11 bases between them. This CDR3 comprises 11 residues. The germline CDR1 and CDR2 sequences are MNHEY and SMNVEV (reference sequence). Here the CDR3 reads CASRNRGGYTF. The CDR3 coding sequence is TGTGCCAGCCGGAATAGGGGTGGCTACACCTTC.

The rearrangement uses TRBV5-6 and TRBJ2-6; D might be TRBD1 (6 bases). Germline V gene data show CDR1 as SGHDT and CDR2 as YYEEEE. The CDR3 contains 17 residues. With 0 bases removed from V and 0 bases from J, the gap between germline ends came to 10 bases. The CDR3: CASSLAPGDSGANVLTF. CDR3 DNA: TGTGCCAGCAGCTTGGCGCCAGGGGACTCTGGGGCCAACGTCCTGACTTTC.

The sample holds one count of this clone. The chain has TRBV7-9 and TRBJ2-7; possibly TRBD2 for D (5 bases). Deletions cut 1 base from V and 6 bases from J, with 13 bases between. The V gene's germline CDR1 is SEHNR and CDR2 FQNEAQ (reference sequence). CDR3 size: 14 residues. DNA of the CDR3: TGTGCCAGCAGCTTAGGGCGAGATCGGGGCGAGCAGTACTTC. Residues: CASSLGRDRGEQYF.

The V and J genes are TRBV6-6 and TRBJ1-2; D is ambiguous. The CDR3 totals 15 residues. The V end lost 6 bases, the J end lost 4 bases, and 18 bases lay between the germline ends. Germline V gives CDR1 MNHNY, CDR2 SVGAGI (reference sequence). The chain's CDR3 is CASSLSLAGGYGYTF. Here the CDR3 DNA reads TGTGCCAGCAGCCTATCGCTTGCAGGAGGCTATGGCTACACCTTC.

The V gene is TRBV19, the J gene TRBJ2-1; no clear D gene. V was cut by 1 base and J by 0 bases, with 10 bases left in between. Germline-derived CDR1 and CDR2 are LNHDA and SQIVND (reference sequence). This CDR3 spans 16 amino acids. The CDR3 loop is CASSIASRSSYNEQFF. Written as DNA, the CDR3 is TGTGCCAGTAGTATAGCATCGAGGAGCTCCTACAATGAGCAGTTCTTC.

This clone was counted a few times. V and J are TRBV10-3 and TRBJ1-4; D gene unclear. The V gene lost 0 bases and the J gene lost 7 bases, with 12 bases spanning the gap. Germline V gene lookup returns CDR1 ENHRY and CDR2 SYGVKD. The CDR3 is 15 amino acids. The CDR3 DNA reads as TGTGCCATCAGTGAGTCGGCGGGAGCTGGTGAAAAACTGTTTTTT. It yields the protein CAISESAGAGEKLFF.

The V gene is TRBV11-3, the J gene TRBJ2-7, with 7 nucleotides matching TRBD1. The junction had 12 bases not matched to a gene; V was cut back by 5 bases and J by 2 bases. The CDR3 spans 16 residues. Per the germline V gene, CDR1 is SGHNT and CDR2 is YENEEA. The CDR3 protein is CASSRHEGTAAYEQYF. The CDR3 nucleotides read TGTGCCAGCAGCCGTCATGAGGGGACAGCGGCCTACGAGCAGTACTTC. Full variable domain (rest looked up from reference TRBV11-3 and TRBJ2-7): EAGVVQSPRYKIIEKKQPVAFWCNPISGHNTLYWYLQNLGQGPELLIRYENEEAVDDSQLPKDRFSAERLKGVDSTLKIQPAELGDSAVYLCASSRHEGTAAYEQYFGPGTRLTVT.

The chain uses TRBV5-1 and TRBJ2-7; 9 bases map to TRBD1. The CDR3 runs to 15 residues. Looked up from germline, CDR1 is SGHRS and CDR2 is YFSETQ. The V gene end was trimmed by 0 bases and the J gene end by 2 bases; junction bases not matched to a gene: 3. The CDR3 DNA sequence: TGCGCCAGCAGCTTGGGGACAGGGGAAACCTACGAGCAGTACTTC. Residues: CASSLGTGETYEQYF. The variable domain in full, with the rest retrieved from reference TRBV5-1 and TRBJ2-7, is KAGVTQTPRYLIKTRGQQVTLSCSPISGHRSVSWYQQTPGQGLQFLFEYFSETQRNKGNFPGRFSGRQFSNSRSEMNVSTLELGDSALYLCASSLGTGETYEQYFGPGTRLTVT.

This chain links TRBV7-3 with TRBJ2-1; 10 bases map to TRBD2. Trimming took 5 bases from V and 1 from J; bases not matched to a gene: 5. There are 16 residues in the CDR3. CDR1 and CDR2 (germline): SGHTA, FQGTGA. In nucleotides, the CDR3 is TGTGCCAGCAGCCCCTGGACTAGCGGTTCCTACAATGAGCAGTTCTTC. Translated, it gives CASSPWTSGSYNEQFF. The whole variable domain, remainder taken from reference TRBV7-3 and TRBJ2-1, is GAGVSQTPSNKVTEKGKYVELRCDPISGHTALYWYRQSLGQGPEFLIYFQGTGAADDSGLPNDRFFAVRPEGSVSTLKIQRTERGDSAVYLCASSPWTSGSYNEQFFGPGTRLTVL.

CDR3 amino acids: CASRQEGAQDTQYF. The CDR3 coding sequence is TGTGCCAGCAGGCAGGAGGGAGCCCAAGATACGCAGTATTTT. The chain couples TRBV27 to TRBJ2-3; D perhaps matches TRBD2 (6 bases). This CDR3 comprises 14 residues. Germline values: CDR1 MNHEY, CDR2 SMNVEV (reference sequence). V lost 6 bases to trimming and J lost 5 bases, with 15 bases between them.